Below, 13 T cell receptor beta chains from the same sample are listed, as sequenced in a study of OX40 agonist ivuxolimab in advanced cancers. Generated by immunoSEQ multiplex PCR, the TCRdb table keeps only in-frame clones and is missing some. This repertoire shows tens of thousands of clones, 92% found once; its top ten account for more than 8.5%. This material consisted of CD4+ or CD8+ T cells sorted from blood, taken in a trial of the OX40 agonist ivuxolimab. These receptor sequences come from an adult with an advanced solid tumor such as melanoma, head and neck, liver or kidney cancer.

This clone was observed a single time. The chain couples TRBV7-9 to TRBJ2-5; 14 bases align to TRBD2. Trimming removed 4 bases from V and 3 bases from J; junction bases left unmatched: 4. Germline V gives CDR1 SEHNR, CDR2 FQNEAQ (reference sequence). CDR3 length: 16 amino acids. For the CDR3, the DNA is TGTGCCAGCAGCTCCCAGACTAGCGGGGGGGAAGAGACCCAGTACTTC. It yields the protein CASSSQTSGGEETQYF.

The chain combines TRBV7-6 with TRBJ1-5; D is undetermined. Trimming removed 1 base at V and 4 bases at J, with 8 bases between. CDR3 length: 14 residues. Germline lookup yields CDR1 SGHVS and CDR2 FNYEAQ. CDR3: CASSLGEWNQPQHF. The CDR3 DNA reads as TGTGCCAGCAGCTTAGGCGAGTGGAATCAGCCCCAGCATTTT.

The rearrangement uses TRBV11-3 and TRBJ2-1; no clear D. V shed 1 base and J shed 0 bases, with 7 bases lying between them. The CDR3 length is 15 residues. Per germline, CDR1 SGHNT and CDR2 YENEEA. The CDR3 nucleotides read TGTGCCAGCAGCTTAGTACTCGCCTCCTACAATGAGCAGTTCTTC. Translation: CASSLVLASYNEQFF.

There are a few counts of this clone. The J gene is TRBJ2-2, the V gene TRBV6-4; 10 bases are shared with TRBD1. Germline V gene sequence: CDR1 MRHNA, CDR2 SNTAGT. With V trimmed by 5 bases and J by 7 bases, 4 bases remained unmatched. This CDR3 region has 14 residues. The CDR3, as DNA: TGTGCCAGCAGTCCGGGACAGGGGATCGGGGAGCTGTTTTTT. Translating gives CASSPGQGIGELFF.

V and J are TRBV11-2 and TRBJ1-1; 10 positions agree with TRBD1. Germline V gives CDR1 SGHAT, CDR2 FQNNGV. This CDR3 is built from 16 residues. J was trimmed by 4 bases and V by 2 bases; bases with no gene match: 7. The CDR3 sequence is CASSLYRDRGGTEAFF. CDR3 nucleotide sequence: TGTGCCAGCAGCTTATACCGGGACAGGGGTGGCACTGAAGCTTTCTTT.

This clone was seen a handful of times. The rearrangement joins TRBV4-1 to TRBJ1-1, with no clear D. CDR1 is MGHRA, CDR2 YSYEKL, per germline. With 0 bases removed from V and 8 bases from J, the gap between germline ends came to 16 bases. The CDR3 is 15 residues long. CDR3 sequence reads: CASSQDLGQNQEAFF. CDR3 DNA sequence: TGCGCCAGCAGCCAAGATCTGGGCCAGAACCAGGAAGCTTTCTTT.

The chain uses TRBV10-1 and TRBJ1-2; 7 bases align to TRBD1. The CDR3 covers 13 residues. From germline, CDR1 is WNHNN and CDR2 SYGVQD (reference sequence). V lost 3 bases and J lost 4; bases outside the gene matches: 2. CDR3 in amino acids: CASSDPGGYGYTF. CDR3 DNA: TGCGCCAGCAGTGATCCAGGGGGCTATGGCTACACCTTC.

The V and J genes are TRBV29-1 and TRBJ2-7; D may correspond to TRBD1 or TRBD2 (6 bases each). Trimming left V 0 bases short and J 4 bases short, with 22 bases between. Germline CDR1 reads SQVTM; CDR2 reads ANQGSEA. CDR3 length equals 17 residues. The CDR3 region is CSVEDRSGAGGSYEQYF. CDR3 coding DNA: TGCAGCGTTGAAGATCGTTCGGGAGCTGGGGGCTCGTACGAGCAGTACTTC.

This chain joins TRBV4-1 and TRBJ2-7; no reliable D call. CDR3 length: 14 residues. The germline V gene has CDR1 MGHRA and CDR2 YSYEKL. Trimming took 1 base from V and 3 from J, leaving 10 bases between them. DNA for the CDR3: TGCGCCAGCAGCCAAGTGGGGTCCATCTACGAGCAGTACTTC. Translating gives CASSQVGSIYEQYF.

A few counts support this clone. J is TRBJ2-7 and V is TRBV5-6; possibly TRBD2 for D (6 bases). This CDR3 contains 14 residues. V lost 5 bases to trimming and J lost 3 bases, with 15 bases between them. From germline, CDR1 is SGHDT and CDR2 YYEEEE. The DNA of the CDR3 is TGTGCCAGCAGTCCGGGGGTTGGCCACTACGAGCAGTACTTC. It translates to CASSPGVGHYEQYF. Together with reference TRBV5-6 and TRBJ2-7, the CDR3 gives the full variable domain: DAGVTQSPTHLIKTRGQQVTLRCSPKSGHDTVSWYQQALGQGPQFIFQYYEEEERQRGNFPDRFSGHQFPNYSSELNVNALLLGDSALYLCASSPGVGHYEQYFGPGTRLTVT.

The rearrangement links TRBV6-1 to TRBJ2-3; weak D call: TRBD2 (7 bases). The germline V gene encodes CDR1 MNHNS and CDR2 SASEGT. This CDR3 has 15 amino acids. The V end was cut by 7 bases, the J end by 3 bases, with 17 bases between. The DNA for the CDR3 is TGTGCCAGCACCAACCCGGGGGGCATGACAGATACGCAGTATTTT. This gives the protein CASTNPGGMTDTQYF.

The rearrangement uses TRBV19 and TRBJ2-1, with D possibly being TRBD1 (6 bases). The CDR3 consists of 15 residues. CDR1 LNHDA and CDR2 SQIVND come from the germline V gene (reference sequence). Trimming took off 3 bases at V and 3 bases at J, with 12 bases between the two ends. The CDR3 nucleotides read TGTGCCAGTAGTATTCTTGGGGGCGGCTACAATGAGCAGTTCTTC. This encodes CASSILGGGYNEQFF.

The chain links TRBV7-6 to TRBJ2-3; the D gene is possibly TRBD2 (5 bases). The germline V and J ends were trimmed by 5 bases and 3 bases, with 15 bases remaining between them. Germline V gene lookup returns CDR1 SGHVS and CDR2 FNYEAQ. The CDR3 is 15 amino acids. The DNA of the CDR3 is TGTGCCAGCAGCCATGGACTGGAGAAGACAGATACGCAGTATTTT. Translation gives CASSHGLEKTDTQYF.